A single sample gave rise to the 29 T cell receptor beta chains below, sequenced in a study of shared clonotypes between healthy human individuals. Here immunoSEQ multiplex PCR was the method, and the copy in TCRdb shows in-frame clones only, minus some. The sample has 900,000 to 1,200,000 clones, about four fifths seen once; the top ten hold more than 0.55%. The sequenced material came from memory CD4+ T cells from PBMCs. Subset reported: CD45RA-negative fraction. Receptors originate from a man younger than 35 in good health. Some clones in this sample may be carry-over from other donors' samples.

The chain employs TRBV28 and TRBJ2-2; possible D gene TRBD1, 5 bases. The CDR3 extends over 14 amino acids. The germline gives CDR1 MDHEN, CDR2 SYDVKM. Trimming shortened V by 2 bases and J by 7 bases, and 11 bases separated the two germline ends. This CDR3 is CASSLPRVVGELFF. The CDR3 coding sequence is TGTGCCAGCAGTTTACCCAGGGTCGTCGGGGAGCTGTTTTTT.

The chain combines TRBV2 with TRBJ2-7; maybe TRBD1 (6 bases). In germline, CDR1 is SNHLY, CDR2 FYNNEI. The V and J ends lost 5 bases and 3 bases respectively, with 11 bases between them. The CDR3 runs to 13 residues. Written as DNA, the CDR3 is TGTGCCAGCAGTATCCGGGACATCTACGAGCAGTACTTC. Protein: CASSIRDIYEQYF.

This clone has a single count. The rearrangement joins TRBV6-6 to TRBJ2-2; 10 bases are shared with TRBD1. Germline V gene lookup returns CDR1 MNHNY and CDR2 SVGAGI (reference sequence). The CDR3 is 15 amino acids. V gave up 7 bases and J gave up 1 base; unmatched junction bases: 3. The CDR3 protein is CASIGQGVNTGELFF. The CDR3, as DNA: TGTGCCAGCATCGGACAGGGGGTGAACACCGGGGAGCTGTTTTTT.

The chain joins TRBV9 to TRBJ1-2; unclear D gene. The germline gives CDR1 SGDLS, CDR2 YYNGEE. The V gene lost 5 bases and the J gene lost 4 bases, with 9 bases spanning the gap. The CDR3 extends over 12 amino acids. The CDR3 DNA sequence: TGTGCCAGCAGGGGGTGGGCCTATGGCTACACCTTC. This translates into CASRGWAYGYTF.

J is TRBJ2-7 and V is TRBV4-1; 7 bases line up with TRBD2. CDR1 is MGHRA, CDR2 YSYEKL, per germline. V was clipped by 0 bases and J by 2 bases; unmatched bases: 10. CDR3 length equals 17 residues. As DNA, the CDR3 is TGCGCCAGCAGCCAAGATTACGTGACTAGCCGACCCTACGAGCAGTACTTC. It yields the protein CASSQDYVTSRPYEQYF.

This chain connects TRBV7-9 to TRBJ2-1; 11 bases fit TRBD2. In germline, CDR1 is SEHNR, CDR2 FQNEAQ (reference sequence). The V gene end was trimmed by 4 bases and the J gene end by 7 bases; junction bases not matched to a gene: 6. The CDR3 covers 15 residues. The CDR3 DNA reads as TGTGCCAGCAGCTCAACTAGCGGGAGTTGGAATGAGCAGTTCTTC. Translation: CASSSTSGSWNEQFF.

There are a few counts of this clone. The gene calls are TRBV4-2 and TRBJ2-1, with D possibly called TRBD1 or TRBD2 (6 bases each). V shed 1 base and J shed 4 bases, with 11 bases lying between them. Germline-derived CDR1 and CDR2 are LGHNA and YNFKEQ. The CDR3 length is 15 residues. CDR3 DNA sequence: TGTGCCAGCAGCCAAGCGGGGGCCTTTTACAATGAGCAGTTCTTC. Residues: CASSQAGAFYNEQFF.

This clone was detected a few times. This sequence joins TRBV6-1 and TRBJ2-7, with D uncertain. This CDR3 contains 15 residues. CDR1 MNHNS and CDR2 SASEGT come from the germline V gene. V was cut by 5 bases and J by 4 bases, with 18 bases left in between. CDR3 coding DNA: TGTGCCAGCAGTCAACATCCGAGAAGCTCGTACGAGCAGTACTTC. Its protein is CASSQHPRSSYEQYF.

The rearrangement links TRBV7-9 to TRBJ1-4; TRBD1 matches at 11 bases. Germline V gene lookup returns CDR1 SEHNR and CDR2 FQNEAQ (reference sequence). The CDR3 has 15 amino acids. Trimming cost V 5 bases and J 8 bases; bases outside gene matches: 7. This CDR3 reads CASSETDRGREKLFF. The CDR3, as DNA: TGTGCCAGCAGCGAGACGGACAGGGGGCGGGAAAAACTGTTTTTT. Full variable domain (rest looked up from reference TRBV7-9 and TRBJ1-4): DTGVSQNPRHKITKRGQNVTFRCDPISEHNRLYWYRQTLGQGPEFLTYFQNEAQLEKSRLLSDRFSAERPKGSFSTLEIQRTEQGDSAMYLCASSETDRGREKLFFGSGTQLSVL.

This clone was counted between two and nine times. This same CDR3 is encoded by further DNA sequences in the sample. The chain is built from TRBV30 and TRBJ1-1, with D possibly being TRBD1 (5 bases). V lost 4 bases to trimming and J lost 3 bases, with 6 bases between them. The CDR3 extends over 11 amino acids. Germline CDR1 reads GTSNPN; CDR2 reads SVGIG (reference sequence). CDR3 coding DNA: TGTGCCTGGACGGGGGACACTGAAGCTTTCTTT. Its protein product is CAWTGDTEAFF.

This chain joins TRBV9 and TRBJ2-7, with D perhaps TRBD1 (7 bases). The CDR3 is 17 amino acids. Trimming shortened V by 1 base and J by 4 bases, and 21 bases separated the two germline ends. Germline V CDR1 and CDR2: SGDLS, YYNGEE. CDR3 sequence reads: CASSVSPGPGGRYEQYF. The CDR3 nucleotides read TGTGCCAGCAGCGTATCACCGGGGCCAGGGGGGCGTTACGAGCAGTACTTC.

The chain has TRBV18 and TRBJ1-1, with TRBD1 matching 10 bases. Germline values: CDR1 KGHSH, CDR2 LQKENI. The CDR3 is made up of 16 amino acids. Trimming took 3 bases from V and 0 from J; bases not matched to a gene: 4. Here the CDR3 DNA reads TGTGCCAGCTCACCGGGGACAGGGGCCCTGAACACTGAAGCTTTCTTT. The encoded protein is CASSPGTGALNTEAFF.

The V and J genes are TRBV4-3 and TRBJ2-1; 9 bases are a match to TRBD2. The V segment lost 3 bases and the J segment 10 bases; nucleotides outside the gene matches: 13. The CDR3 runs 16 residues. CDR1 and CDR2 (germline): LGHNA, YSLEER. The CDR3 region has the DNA TGCGCCAGCAGCCAGGAGGCACTAGCGGGCCTCTGGGAGCAGTTCTTC. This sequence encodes CASSQEALAGLWEQFF.

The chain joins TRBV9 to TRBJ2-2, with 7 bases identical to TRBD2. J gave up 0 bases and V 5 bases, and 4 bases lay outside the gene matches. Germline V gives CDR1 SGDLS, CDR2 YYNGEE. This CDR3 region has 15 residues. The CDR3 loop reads CASSERETNTGELFF. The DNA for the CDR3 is TGTGCCAGCAGTGAGCGGGAAACGAACACCGGGGAGCTGTTTTTT.

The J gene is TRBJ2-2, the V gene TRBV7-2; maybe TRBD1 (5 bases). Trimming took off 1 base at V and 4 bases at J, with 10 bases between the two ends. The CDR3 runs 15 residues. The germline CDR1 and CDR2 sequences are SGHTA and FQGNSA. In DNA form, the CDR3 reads TGTGCCAGCAGCTTAGTCTCAGGGCCCACCGGGGAGCTGTTTTTT. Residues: CASSLVSGPTGELFF.

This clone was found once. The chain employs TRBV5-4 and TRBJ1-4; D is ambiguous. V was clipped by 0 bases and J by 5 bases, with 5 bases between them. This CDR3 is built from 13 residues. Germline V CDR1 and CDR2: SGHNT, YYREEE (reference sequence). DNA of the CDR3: TGTGCCAGCAGCTTGGCTCCAAATGAAAAACTGTTTTTT. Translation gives CASSLAPNEKLFF.

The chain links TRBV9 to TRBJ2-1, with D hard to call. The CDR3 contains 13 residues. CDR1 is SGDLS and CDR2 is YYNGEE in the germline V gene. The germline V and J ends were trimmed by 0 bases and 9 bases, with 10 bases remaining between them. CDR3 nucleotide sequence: TGTGCCAGCAGCGTAGCTGGGCCGGTTGAGCAGTTCTTC. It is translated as CASSVAGPVEQFF.

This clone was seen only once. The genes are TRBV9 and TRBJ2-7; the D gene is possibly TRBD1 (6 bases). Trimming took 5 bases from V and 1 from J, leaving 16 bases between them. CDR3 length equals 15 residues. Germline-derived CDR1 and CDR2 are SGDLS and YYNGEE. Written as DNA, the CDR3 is TGTGCCAGCAGTAGGATGACGGACAGATCCTACGAGCAGTACTTC. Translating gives CASSRMTDRSYEQYF.

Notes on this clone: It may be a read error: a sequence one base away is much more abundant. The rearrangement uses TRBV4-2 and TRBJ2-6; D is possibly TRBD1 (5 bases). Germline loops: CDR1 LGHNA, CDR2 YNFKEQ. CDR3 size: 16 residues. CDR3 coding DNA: TGTGCCAGCAGCCAAGATCAGAGCTCTGGGGCCAGCGTCCTGACTTTC. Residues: CASSQDQSSGASVLTF.

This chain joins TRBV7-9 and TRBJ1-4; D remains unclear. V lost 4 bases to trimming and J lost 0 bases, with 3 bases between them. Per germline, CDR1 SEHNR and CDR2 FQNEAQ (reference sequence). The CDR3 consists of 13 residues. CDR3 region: CASSWATNEKLFF. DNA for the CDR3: TGTGCCAGCAGCTGGGCAACTAATGAAAAACTGTTTTTT.

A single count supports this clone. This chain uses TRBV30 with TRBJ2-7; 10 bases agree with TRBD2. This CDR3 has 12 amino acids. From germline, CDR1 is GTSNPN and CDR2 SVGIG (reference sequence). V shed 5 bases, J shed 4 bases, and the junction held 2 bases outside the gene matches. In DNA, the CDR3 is TGTGCCTGGCTAGCGGGAGATTACGAGCAGTACTTC. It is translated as CAWLAGDYEQYF. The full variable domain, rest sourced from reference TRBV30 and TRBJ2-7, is SQTIHQWPATLVQPVGSPLSLECTVEGTSNPNLYWYRQAAGRGLQLLFYSVGIGQISSEVPQNLSASRPQDRQFILSSKKLLLSDSGFYLCAWLAGDYEQYFGPGTRLTVT.

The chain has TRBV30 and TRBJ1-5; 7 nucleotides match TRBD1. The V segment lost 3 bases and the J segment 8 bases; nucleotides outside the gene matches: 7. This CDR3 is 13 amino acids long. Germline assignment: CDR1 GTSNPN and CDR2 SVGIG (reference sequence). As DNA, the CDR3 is TGTGCCTGGAGCGTGGACAGGCTGGAGCCCCAGCATTTT. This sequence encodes CAWSVDRLEPQHF.

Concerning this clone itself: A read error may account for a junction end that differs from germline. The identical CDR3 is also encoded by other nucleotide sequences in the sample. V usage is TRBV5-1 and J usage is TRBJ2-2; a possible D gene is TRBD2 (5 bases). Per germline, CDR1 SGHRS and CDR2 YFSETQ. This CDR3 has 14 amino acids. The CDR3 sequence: CASSLADSTGELFF. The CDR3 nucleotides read TGCGCCAGCAGCTTGGCCGATAGCACCGGGGAGCTGTTCTTT. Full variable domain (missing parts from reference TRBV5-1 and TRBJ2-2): KAGVTQTPRYLIKTRGQQVTLSCSPISGHRSVSWYQQTPGQGLQFLFEYFSETQRNKGNFPGRFSGRQFSNSRSEMNVSTLELGDSALYLCASSLADSTGELFFGEGSRLTVL.

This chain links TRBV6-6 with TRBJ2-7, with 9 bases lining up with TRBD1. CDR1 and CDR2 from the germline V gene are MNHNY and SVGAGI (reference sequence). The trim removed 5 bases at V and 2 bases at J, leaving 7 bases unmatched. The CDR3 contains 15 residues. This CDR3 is CASSDPGQGTYEQYF. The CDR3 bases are TGTGCCAGCAGTGACCCGGGACAGGGTACCTACGAGCAGTACTTC.

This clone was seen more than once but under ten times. The CDR3 protein is CASSWGRGLYEQYF. The DNA for the CDR3 is TGTGCCAGCAGCTGGGGGCGGGGCCTCTACGAGCAGTACTTC. This chain joins TRBV7-2 and TRBJ2-7; D could derive from TRBD1 or TRBD2 (6 bases each). The CDR3 length is 14 residues. The germline V gene encodes CDR1 SGHTA and CDR2 FQGNSA. Between the trimmed V and J ends, which lost 4 bases and 3 bases, there was a span of 13 bases.

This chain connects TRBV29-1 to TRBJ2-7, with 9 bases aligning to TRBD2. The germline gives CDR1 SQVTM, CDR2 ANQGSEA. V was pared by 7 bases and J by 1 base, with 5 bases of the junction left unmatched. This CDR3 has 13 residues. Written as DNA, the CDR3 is TGCAGCGCCATAAGCGGGAGGTCCTACGAGCAGTACTTC. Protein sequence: CSAISGRSYEQYF.

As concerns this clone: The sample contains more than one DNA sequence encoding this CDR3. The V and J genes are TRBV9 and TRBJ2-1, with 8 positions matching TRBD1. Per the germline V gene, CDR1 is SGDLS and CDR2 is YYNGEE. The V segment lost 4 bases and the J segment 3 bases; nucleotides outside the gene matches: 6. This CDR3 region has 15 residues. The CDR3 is CASSPRDRSYNEQFF. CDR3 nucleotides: TGTGCCAGCAGCCCCCGGGACAGGAGCTACAATGAGCAGTTCTTC.

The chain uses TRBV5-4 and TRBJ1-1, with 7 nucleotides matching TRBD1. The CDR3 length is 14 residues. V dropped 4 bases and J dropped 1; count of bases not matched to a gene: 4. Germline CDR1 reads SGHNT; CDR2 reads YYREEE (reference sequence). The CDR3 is CASSVGQTNTEAFF. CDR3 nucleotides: TGTGCCAGCAGCGTGGGACAGACGAACACTGAAGCTTTCTTT.

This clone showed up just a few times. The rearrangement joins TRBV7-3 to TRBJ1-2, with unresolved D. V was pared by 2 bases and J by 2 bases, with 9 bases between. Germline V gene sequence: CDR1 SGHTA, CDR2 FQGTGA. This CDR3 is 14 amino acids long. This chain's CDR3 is CASSLGPRNYGYTF. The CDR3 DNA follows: TGTGCCAGCAGCTTAGGACCGAGAAACTATGGCTACACCTTC.